These T cell receptor beta chains were read from a single sample in a study of blood T cell repertoires in COVID-19. Assay used: immunoSEQ multiplex PCR; TCRdb lists only in-frame clones, some missing. Among 120,000 or so clones listed, around 80% were seen once. The sample was peripheral blood. The receptors derive from a man aged 25 to 40 with COVID-19, enrolled during active disease. The CDR3 runs from the conserved cysteine through the conserved F or W. A D gene is named only where the DNA matches it firmly. The size entry is marked missing in some rows and otherwise reads once, few, many or a size class.

length | J | D | size | V | DNA | CDR3
14 | TRBJ1-2 | - | - | TRBV30 | TGTGCCTGGAGCGCAAGGGTACAGGCCTATGGCTACACCTTC | CAWSARVQAYGYTF
16 | TRBJ1-6 | TRBD1 | - | TRBV7-9 | TGTGCCAGCAGCGCACAGGCCGGGACAGGGGGATTACCCCTCCACTTT | CASSAQAGTGGLPLHF
15 | TRBJ1-4 | - | few | TRBV19 | TGTGCCAGTAGTATAGGAGGCAGGGAAAAGGAAAAACTGTTTTTT | CASSIGGREKEKLFF
14 | TRBJ2-2 | TRBD1 | few | TRBV28 | TGTGCCAGCATGTCAGGGGGCGAGGGCGGGGAGCTGTTTTTT | CASMSGGEGGELFF
15 | TRBJ2-5 | - | - | TRBV11-2 | TGTGCCAGCAGCTTAGGGCAGATGTACCAAGAGACCCAGTACTTC | CASSLGQMYQETQYF
17 | TRBJ2-5 | TRBD1 | - | TRBV11-3 | TGTGCCAGCAGCTACCCCCTGGACAGGGCCGACCAAGAGACCCAGTACTTC | CASSYPLDRADQETQYF
15 | TRBJ1-1 | - | - | TRBV7-2 | TGTGCCAGCAGCGCAATACCTGACAGTACCTTTGAAGCTTTCTTT | CASSAIPDSTFEAFF
15 | TRBJ1-2 | - | - | TRBV19 | TGTGCCAGTAGTATAGGCGGAGGGAGAGGCTATGGCTACACCTTC | CASSIGGGRGYGYTF
16 | TRBJ2-3 | - | - | TRBV27 | TGTGCCAGCAGTACCGGGGACTCCCAACACACAGATACGCAGTATTTT | CASSTGDSQHTDTQYF
14 | TRBJ2-7 | TRBD2 | few | TRBV19 | TGTGCCAGTAGTATCGTTGCTAGCGGATACGAGCAGTACTTC | CASSIVASGYEQYF
13 | TRBJ1-2 | - | - | TRBV12-3/TRBV12-4 | TGTGCCAGCAGTTTGTCCAATAACTATGGCTACACCTTC | CASSLSNNYGYTF
17 | TRBJ2-7 | TRBD2 | - | TRBV27 | TGTGCCAGCAGTTTATTAACCTCGGGACTAGAGGTCTACGAGCAGTACTTC | CASSLLTSGLEVYEQYF
16 | TRBJ2-1 | TRBD2 | - | TRBV5-4 | TGTGCCAGCAGCTTGGGCGGGGGAAGCTCCTACAATGAGCAGTTCTTC | CASSLGGGSSYNEQFF
12 | TRBJ1-2 | TRBD1 | - | TRBV30 | TGTGCCGTGGACGGGACAGCCTATGGCTACACCTTC | CAVDGTAYGYTF
17 | TRBJ1-5 | TRBD1 | - | TRBV4-1 | TGCGCCAGCAGCCAAGGGGACAGGGGGACAAGCAATCAGCCCCAGCATTTT | CASSQGDRGTSNQPQHF
15 | TRBJ2-3 | TRBD1 | once | TRBV7-9 | TGTGCCAGCAGCTTATTGACAGGGAGAATAGATACGCAGTATTTT | CASSLLTGRIDTQYF
19 | TRBJ2-7 | - | - | TRBV18 | TGTGCCAGCTCAGGGACAGCTCACCTGGGGCGGGAGGCCACCTACGAGCAGTACTTC | CASSGTAHLGREATYEQYF
15 | TRBJ1-1 | - | - | TRBV18 | TGTGCCAGCTCACCGTATACAGGAGAGAACACTGAAGCTTTCTTT | CASSPYTGENTEAFF
14 | TRBJ2-7 | TRBD1 | - | TRBV6-5 | TGTGCCAGCAGAGATCACAGGGGGCTCTACGAGCAGTACTTC | CASRDHRGLYEQYF
13 | TRBJ1-1 | - | - | TRBV9 | TGTGCCAGCAGCGTAGACGGAGGCAGGGGACCTTTCTTT | CASSVDGGRGPFF
13 | TRBJ2-3 | TRBD1 | - | TRBV7-2 | TGTGCCAGCAGCACTGGGACAGGGAATACGCAGTATTTT | CASSTGTGNTQYF
12 | TRBJ1-6 | - | - | TRBV30 | TGTGCCTGGAGCAGTTATAATTCACCCCTCCACTTT | CAWSSYNSPLHF
17 | TRBJ2-7 | TRBD1 | - | TRBV23-1 | TGCGCCAGCAGTCAATCGTCCGGGACAGGGAAGTTTTACGAGCAGTACTTC | CASSQSSGTGKFYEQYF